Following are 3 T cell receptor beta chains from one sample sequenced in a study of naive and memory T cell subsets. General study findings and limits: Possibly reflecting memory cells re-expressing CD45RA, a few larger clonotypes occurred in naive repertoires, especially CD8.

Their antigens are not known. The beta constant-region primer was an equimolar mix of two oligonucleotides covering TRBC1 and TRBC2. The ligated cDNA underwent four PCR rounds using SP2 and nested alpha and beta constant-region primers. TCRdb redid the calling of the UMI-ligation and nested PCR reads with MiXCR, one entry per CDR3 protein. The data contain about 90,000 distinct CDR3 sequences, about 11% of them singletons. The sample consisted of naive CD4+ T cells from blood. The receptors were sampled from a human donor in good health.

This clonotype turned up a few times. V is TRBV5-1 and J is TRBJ2-3, with D perhaps TRBD1 (6 bases). Germline V lookup: CDR1 SGHRS, CDR2 YFSETQ. The CDR3 length is 15 residues. V was shortened by 4 bases and J by 4 bases, with 16 bases between the two germline ends. In DNA, the CDR3 is TGCGCCAGCAGCCTAGGACAGTTCTTTCCAGATACGCAGTATTTT. This translates into CASSLGQFFPDTQYF.

In this sample, this clonotype turned up a few times. The rearrangement links TRBV6-2 or TRBV6-3 to TRBJ2-7, with a possible D match to TRBD2 (5 bases). Germline V gene lookup returns CDR1 MNHEY and CDR2 SVGEGT. The CDR3 has 15 residues. Between the trimmed V and J ends, which lost 2 bases and 7 bases, there was a span of 18 bases. In nucleotides, the CDR3 is TGTGCCAGCAGTTACCTTACGAGCGGACGGCTTGAGCAGTACTTC. Its protein product is CASSYLTSGRLEQYF.

This clonotype was seen repeatedly, ten times or more. The chain joins TRBV6-2 or TRBV6-3 to TRBJ2-7; D is uncertain. V lost 5 bases, J lost 7 bases, and 9 bases lay in between. The CDR3 extends over 11 amino acids. Germline CDR1 is MNHEY and CDR2 is SVGEGT. The CDR3 spells CASSEMWEQYF. The DNA of the CDR3 is TGTGCCAGCAGTGAAATGTGGGAGCAGTACTTC.